This TCR beta chain was documented in a study of regulatory and conventional T cells in RAG deficiency. General study results and limits: Patient subsets had shorter CDR3s; Omenn Treg-Tconv overlap exceeded 80%. In Omenn syndrome, sorted "Tregs" may be peripherally activated cells. Omenn syndrome and CID/AS patients had 85 to 100-fold fewer unique Treg TCR beta sequences, versus approximately 10-fold elsewhere.

TCRdb's copy holds only in-frame clones and misses some; the assay was immunoSEQ multiplex PCR. The data contain around 31,000 clones, 85% to 90% of them singletons. This clone has only a few counts. Its cognate antigen is unknown. The V and J ends lost 4 bases and 7 bases respectively, with 16 bases between them. There are 15 residues in the CDR3. Germline values: CDR1 MGHDK, CDR2 SYGVNS. These records were also assigned to another study, of regulatory T cells. From that study: Primers: 52 TRBV forward and 13 TRBJ reverse. Skewed V and J usage and few unique V-J pairs marked patient repertoires, most in Tregs.

The sequence derives from a human donor in good health. The material sequenced was CD8+ T cells sorted from blood. The chain is built from TRBV25-1 and TRBJ1-4; D is undetermined. The CDR3: CASSALAKEGEKLFF. The CDR3 region has the DNA TGTGCCAGCAGTGCTCTGGCCAAGGAGGGTGAAAAACTGTTTTTT.